These 7 T cell receptor beta chains were sequenced from one sample in a study of blood T cell repertoires in COVID-19. Profiling relied on immunoSEQ multiplex PCR, and the TCRdb table lists in-frame clones only, not all of them. Seen here are roughly 250,000 clones, approximately 79% observed once, and the top ten hold around 3.6%. The sample comprised peripheral blood. The receptors come from a woman in her 40s with active or convalescent COVID-19.

This chain connects TRBV5-5 to TRBJ2-7; TRBD2 is a possible D gene (6 bases). Per germline, CDR1 SGHKS and CDR2 YYEKEE (reference sequence). V gave up 2 bases and J gave up 1 base, with 16 bases separating them. CDR3 length: 16 amino acids. CDR3 DNA sequence: TGTGCCAGCAGCTTTGATGACTTCGGAGGGTCCTACGAGCAGTACTTC. Residues: CASSFDDFGGSYEQYF.

The V call is TRBV6-1, the J call TRBJ1-5, with TRBD1 matching 9 bases. Per germline, CDR1 MNHNS and CDR2 SASEGT. After removal of 4 bases from V and 7 bases from J, the junction contained 20 bases not matched to a gene. CDR3 length equals 19 residues. The CDR3 here is CASSAKVGTGLFGGQPQHF. CDR3 nucleotide sequence: TGTGCCAGCAGTGCCAAGGTCGGGACAGGGCTTTTCGGAGGACAGCCCCAGCATTTT.

V usage is TRBV11-1 and J usage is TRBJ1-1; TRBD1 matches at 8 bases. Germline-derived CDR1 and CDR2 are SGHAT and FQDESV (reference sequence). The CDR3 contains 14 residues. V dropped 6 bases and J dropped 0; count of bases not matched to a gene: 3. CDR3 sequence (DNA): TGTGCCAGCAGGCGACAGGGGTTGAACACTGAAGCTTTCTTT. Translated: CASRRQGLNTEAFF.

This chain connects TRBV10-1 to TRBJ1-3; 11 bases are a match to TRBD1. With V trimmed by 4 bases and J by 1 base, 9 bases remained unmatched. Germline CDR1 is WNHNN and CDR2 is SYGVQD (reference sequence). This CDR3 is 18 amino acids long. The CDR3 sequence: CASSVVRDRGGSGNTIYF. In nucleotides, the CDR3 is TGCGCCAGCAGTGTGGTAAGGGACAGGGGGGGGTCTGGAAACACCATATATTTT.

Many counts were recorded for this clone. The same CDR3 is also encoded by other DNA sequences in this sample. The chain employs TRBV7-2 and TRBJ2-1; 12 bases are shared with TRBD1. This CDR3 is 18 amino acids long. J was trimmed by 2 bases and V by 8 bases; bases with no gene match: 13. Per germline, CDR1 SGHTA and CDR2 FQGNSA. The CDR3 is CASSGTGGLAGPYNEQFF. Here the CDR3 DNA reads TGTGCCAGCTCCGGGACAGGGGGCCTGGCGGGGCCCTACAATGAGCAGTTCTTC.

V gene TRBV5-6 combines with J gene TRBJ2-7, with a tentative D call TRBD2 (5 bases). With 3 bases removed from V and 3 bases from J, the gap between germline ends came to 19 bases. Germline values: CDR1 SGHDT, CDR2 YYEEEE. This CDR3 has 16 amino acids. CDR3 coding DNA: TGTGCCAGCAGCTCCGGTTGGCCGGGAACCGACTACGAGCAGTACGTC. Amino acids: CASSSGWPGTDYEQYV.

The chain links TRBV5-1 to TRBJ2-7; D not certain. The CDR3 consists of 14 residues. Germline V gene sequence: CDR1 SGHRS, CDR2 YFSETQ. Trimming stripped 2 bases from V and 2 bases from J, with 11 bases between. CDR3 DNA sequence: TGCGCCAGCAGCTTCCACAGTGCGACCTACGAGCAGTACTTC. This translates into CASSFHSATYEQYF.